These 2 T cell receptor beta chains originate from one sample sequenced in a study of T cells in Graves' hyperthyroidism and ophthalmopathy. Researchers took RNA transcripts and amplified the TCR beta CDR3 regions from them. The HTBI primer set drove a first-round RT-PCR of the TCR CDR3. MiXCR, run by TCRdb on the multiplex PCR reads, gives a single entry per CDR3 protein. The sample holds 300,000 to 450,000 distinct CDR3 sequences, around 14% seen once. The sequenced sample consisted of blood. The source is a woman in her twenties or thirties with Graves' hyperthyroidism.

This rearrangement joins TRBV28 to TRBJ2-5; the match to TRBD2 covers 12 bases. J lost 3 bases, V lost 6 bases, and 11 bases had no gene match. The length of the CDR3 is 17 residues. Germline values: CDR1 MDHEN, CDR2 SYDVKM. CDR3 nucleotides: TGTGCCAGCAGCTCTAGACTAGCGGGAGTGTTTGAAGAGACCCAGTACTTC. Protein sequence: CASSSRLAGVFEETQYF.

This clonotype was seen only a few times. The chain couples TRBV4-1 to TRBJ2-7; D remains unclear. Deletions cut 3 bases from V and 0 bases from J, with 12 bases between. Germline V lookup: CDR1 MGHRA, CDR2 YSYEKL. The CDR3 contains 15 residues. This chain's CDR3 is CASSHHPPVSYEQYF. The CDR3 DNA sequence: TGCGCCAGCAGCCACCACCCGCCGGTCTCCTACGAGCAGTACTTC.